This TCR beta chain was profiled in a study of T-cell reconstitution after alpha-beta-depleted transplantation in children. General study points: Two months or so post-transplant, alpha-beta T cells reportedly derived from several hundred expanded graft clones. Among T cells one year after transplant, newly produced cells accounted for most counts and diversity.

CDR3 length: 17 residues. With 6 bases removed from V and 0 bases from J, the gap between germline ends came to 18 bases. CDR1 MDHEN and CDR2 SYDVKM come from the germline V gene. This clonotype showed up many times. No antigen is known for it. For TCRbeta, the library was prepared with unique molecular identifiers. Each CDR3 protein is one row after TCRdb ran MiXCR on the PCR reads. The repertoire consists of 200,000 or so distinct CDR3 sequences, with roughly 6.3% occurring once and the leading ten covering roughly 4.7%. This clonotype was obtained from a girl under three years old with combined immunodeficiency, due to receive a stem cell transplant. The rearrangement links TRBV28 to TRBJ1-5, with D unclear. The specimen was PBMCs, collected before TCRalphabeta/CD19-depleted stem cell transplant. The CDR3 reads CASSLKADYYSNQPQHF. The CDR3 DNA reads TGTGCCAGCAGCCTAAAAGCGGACTATTATAGCAATCAGCCCCAGCATTTT.